The clone carrying this T cell receptor (beta chain) showed up just a few times. Antigen unknown. This specimen comes from a study of response to subunit inactivated influenza vaccine. Overall study results and limits: The authors put forward the suggestion that each seasonal influenza vaccination may bring in only a limited number of new T cells.

MiXCR, run by TCRdb on the RT-PCR reads, gives a single entry per CDR3 protein. The repertoire holds roughly 710,000 distinct CDR3 sequences, with around 13% as singletons. V was trimmed by 1 base and J by 0 bases, leaving 10 bases between them. This CDR3 is 16 amino acids long. CDR1 SGHAT and CDR2 FQNNGV come from the germline V gene. The sample in question was PBMCs from blood, obtained 14 to 15 days before vaccination. V and J are TRBV11-2 and TRBJ1-3; D is undetermined. The sequence derives from a man aged 50-59 years who received an inactivated influenza vaccine. The CDR3, as DNA: TGTGCCAGCAGCTTAGGATCGGATAGCTCTGGAAACACCATATATTTT. Protein: CASSLGSDSSGNTIYF.